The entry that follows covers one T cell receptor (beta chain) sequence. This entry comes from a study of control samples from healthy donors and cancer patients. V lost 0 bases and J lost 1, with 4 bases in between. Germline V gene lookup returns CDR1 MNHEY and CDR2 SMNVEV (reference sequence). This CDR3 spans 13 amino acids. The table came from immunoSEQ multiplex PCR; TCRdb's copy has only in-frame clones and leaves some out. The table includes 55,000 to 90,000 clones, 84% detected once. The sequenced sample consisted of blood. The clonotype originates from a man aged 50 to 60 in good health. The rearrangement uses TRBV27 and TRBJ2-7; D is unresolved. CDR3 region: CASSLSGSYEQYF. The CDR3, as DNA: TGTGCCAGCAGTTTATCGGGTTCCTACGAGCAGTACTTC.